This note documents a single T cell receptor beta chain sequence. Its antigen is as yet unknown. The sample comes from a study of shared clonotypes between healthy human individuals. General study points: Blood alone was sampled, and tissue repertoires likely differ. The sharing of 5% to 6.5% of naive CD4 clonotypes was seen across several donors.

Every immunoSEQ plate was one replicate of a subset's evenly spread DNA. Some clones are missing from TCRdb's copy, which holds only in-frame ones; the method was immunoSEQ multiplex PCR. The sample shows around 1 million clones, approximately 80% of them seen only once. Sequencing used memory CD4+ T cells sorted from blood. Subset specified: CD45RA-negative fraction. This receptor was identified in a man aged 18 to 30 in good health.

CDR3 DNA: TGCGCCAGCAGCTTGGAAGGGGGCAATAATGAAAAACTGTTTTTT. Residues: CASSLEGGNNEKLFF. V is TRBV5-1 and J is TRBJ1-4; the match to TRBD1 covers 7 bases. From germline, CDR1 is SGHRS and CDR2 YFSETQ. CDR3 length equals 15 residues. The ends lost 0 bases at V and 4 bases at J; junction bases unmatched: 3.